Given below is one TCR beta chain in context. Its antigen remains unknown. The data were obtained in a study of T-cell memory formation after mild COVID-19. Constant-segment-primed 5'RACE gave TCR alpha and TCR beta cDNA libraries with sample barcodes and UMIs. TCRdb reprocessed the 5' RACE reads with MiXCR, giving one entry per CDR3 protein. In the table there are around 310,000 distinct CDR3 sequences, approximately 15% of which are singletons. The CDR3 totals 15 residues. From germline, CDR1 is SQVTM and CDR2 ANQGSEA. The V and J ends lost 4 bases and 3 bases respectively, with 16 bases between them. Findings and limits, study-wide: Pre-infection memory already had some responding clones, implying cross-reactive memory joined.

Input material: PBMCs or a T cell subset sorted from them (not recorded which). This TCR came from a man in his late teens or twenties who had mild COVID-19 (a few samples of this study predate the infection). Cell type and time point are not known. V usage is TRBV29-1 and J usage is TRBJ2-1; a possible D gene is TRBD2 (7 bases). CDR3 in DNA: TGCAGCGTTGGGGAGGGGGGGGCCGTCTACAATGAGCAGTTCTTC. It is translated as CSVGEGGAVYNEQFF.